This T cell receptor beta chain originates from a study of T cells after yellow fever vaccination. Germline V gene sequence: CDR1 DFQATT, CDR2 SNEGSKA (reference sequence). V was trimmed by 6 bases and J by 8 bases, leaving 16 bases between them. The CDR3 is 13 amino acids. Study conclusions and caveats: Researchers noted that a small share of clonotypes showed up in both CD4 and CD8 compartments. Booster sampling recovered most clones from primary vaccination (approximately 97% CD4, around 88% CD8).

A word on this clonotype: Its antigen is currently unknown.

The authors made TCR cDNA by 5'RACE template switching, adding a universal primer site and UMIs. MiXCR, run by TCRdb on the 5' RACE reads, gives a single entry per CDR3 protein. The sample carries about 200,000 distinct CDR3 sequences, about 3% recorded once. The genes are TRBV20-1 and TRBJ1-4, with D possibly matching TRBD1 (5 bases). This clonotype was obtained from a man aged 18 to 30 who received the YFV17D yellow fever vaccine. This material consisted of CD4+ T cells sorted from PBMCs, taken 10 days after the yellow fever booster vaccination. This CDR3 is CSAYQGSREKLFF. The CDR3 DNA reads TGCAGTGCGTACCAGGGAAGTCGGGAAAAACTGTTTTTT.